Presented here are 5 T cell receptor beta chains from one specimen sequenced in a study of blood T cell repertoires in COVID-19. The data were produced by immunoSEQ multiplex PCR, yet TCRdb's version contains in-frame clones alone and is incomplete. Among around 280,000 clones listed, more than 75% were seen once. Sequenced: peripheral blood. These receptors were taken from a woman under 40 who had recovered from COVID-19.

This rearrangement joins TRBV6-2 or TRBV6-3 to TRBJ2-1; 7 bases map to TRBD2. This CDR3 comprises 16 residues. CDR1 and CDR2 (germline): MNHEY, SVGEGT. V was clipped by 6 bases and J by 0 bases; unmatched bases: 8. The DNA for the CDR3 is TGTGCCAGCAGCCGAGGTTTAGCGGGCTCCTACAATGAGCAGTTCTTC. Residues: CASSRGLAGSYNEQFF.

The CDR3 region is CASSKGQGPGNTIYF. The DNA for the CDR3 is TGTGCCAGCAGTAAGGGACAGGGTCCTGGAAACACCATATATTTT. The rearrangement joins TRBV6-6 to TRBJ1-3; 9 bases match TRBD1. Per germline, CDR1 MNHNY and CDR2 SVGAGI (reference sequence). The CDR3 spans 15 residues. V shed 5 bases, J shed 2 bases, and the junction held 4 bases outside the gene matches.

CDR3 in amino acids: CASSRPGQGNSPLHF. The CDR3 DNA reads as TGTGCCAGCAGCCGTCCGGGACAGGGGAATTCACCCCTCCACTTT. The rearrangement joins TRBV27 to TRBJ1-6, with 10 bases matching TRBD1. V dropped 6 bases and J dropped 7; count of bases not matched to a gene: 6. From germline, CDR1 is MNHEY and CDR2 SMNVEV (reference sequence). The CDR3 length is 15 residues.

The chain uses TRBV19 and TRBJ1-1, with TRBD1 matching over 7 bases. V was clipped by 10 bases and J by 1 base; unmatched bases: 9. The CDR3 covers 14 residues. Germline CDR1 and CDR2: LNHDA and SQIVND (reference sequence). The CDR3 loop is CATTLGQSNTEAFF. CDR3 DNA sequence: TGTGCCACGACCTTGGGACAGTCGAACACTGAAGCTTTCTTT.

This chain joins TRBV28 and TRBJ1-6; 11 bases fit TRBD1. J was trimmed by 9 bases and V by 6 bases; bases with no gene match: 4. The germline CDR1 and CDR2 sequences are MDHEN and SYDVKM. This CDR3 is 14 amino acids long. CDR3 loop: CASRGQGESSPLHF. The CDR3 DNA reads TGTGCCAGCAGGGGACAGGGGGAATCTTCACCCCTCCACTTT.